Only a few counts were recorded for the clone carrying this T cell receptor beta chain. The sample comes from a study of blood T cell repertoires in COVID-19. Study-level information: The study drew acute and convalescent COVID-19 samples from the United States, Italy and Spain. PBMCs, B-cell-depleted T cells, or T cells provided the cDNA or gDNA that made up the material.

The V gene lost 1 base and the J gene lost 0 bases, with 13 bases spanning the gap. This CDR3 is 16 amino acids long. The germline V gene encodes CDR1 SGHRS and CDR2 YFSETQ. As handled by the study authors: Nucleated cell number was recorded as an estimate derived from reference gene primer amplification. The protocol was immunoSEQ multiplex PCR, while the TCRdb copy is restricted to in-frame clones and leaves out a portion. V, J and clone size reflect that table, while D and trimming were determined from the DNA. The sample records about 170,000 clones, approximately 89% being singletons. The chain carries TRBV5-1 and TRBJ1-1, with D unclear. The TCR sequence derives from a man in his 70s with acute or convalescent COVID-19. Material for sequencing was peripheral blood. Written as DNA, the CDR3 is TGCGCCAGCAGCTTGATAGCGATGGGTCTGAACACTGAAGCTTTCTTT. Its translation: CASSLIAMGLNTEAFF.